The 18 T cell receptor beta chains listed next were all sequenced from one sample in a study of blood T cell repertoires in COVID-19. Sequencing used immunoSEQ multiplex PCR; TCRdb keeps in-frame clones, though not all of them. The sample lists 130,000 to 150,000 clones; about 79% were seen once. The sequenced sample was PBMCs or T cells enriched from blood (not recorded which). The receptors come from a man in his fifties who had recovered from COVID-19.

This clone showed up many times. This rearrangement joins TRBV27 to TRBJ1-2; weak D call: TRBD1 (6 bases). Germline CDR1 MNHEY, CDR2 SMNVEV (reference sequence). The CDR3 loop spans 15 amino acids. V lost 5 bases, J lost 3 bases, and 16 bases lay in between. The CDR3 DNA reads TGTGCCAGCAGTCCATCAGGGGACTACTACTATGGCTACACCTTC. The encoded protein is CASSPSGDYYYGYTF.

The chain joins TRBV21-1 to TRBJ2-3; the table assigns TRBD2, which was not confirmed against the DNA. TRBV21-1 is a recognized pseudogene. This CDR3 comprises 14 residues. CDR3: CASSKVRGTDTQYF. The CDR3 DNA reads TGTGCCAGCAGCAAAGTCCGGGGGACAGATACGCAGTATTTT.

This chain joins TRBV28 and TRBJ1-2, with 9 bases aligning to TRBD1. The trim removed 5 bases at V and 5 bases at J, leaving 9 bases unmatched. Germline V gene lookup returns CDR1 MDHEN and CDR2 SYDVKM. CDR3 length: 15 amino acids. For the CDR3, the DNA is TGTGCCAGCAGTGTCGGGACAGGGTTATTTTATGGCTACACCTTC. This codes for CASSVGTGLFYGYTF.

This clone was counted only a few times. J is TRBJ2-2 and V is TRBV6-5; TRBD2 aligns across 9 bases. The CDR3 is 15 residues long. V shed 4 bases and J 4 bases; nucleotides not matched to a gene: 4. From germline, CDR1 is MNHEY and CDR2 SVGAGI. The CDR3 DNA follows: TGTGCCAGCAGTTTAGCGGGGGCGGGCACCGGGGAGCTGTTTTTT. This sequence encodes CASSLAGAGTGELFF.

This clone was seen a handful of times. The CDR3 region has the DNA TGTGCCAGCAGCCAAGATTTACGGGGAAGTAATTCACCCCTCCACTTT. It codes for CASSQDLRGSNSPLHF. The chain combines TRBV4-2 with TRBJ1-6; unclear D gene. Trimming took 0 bases from V and 6 from J, leaving 12 bases between them. In germline, CDR1 is LGHNA, CDR2 YNFKEQ. CDR3 length: 16 amino acids.

This chain uses TRBV5-1 with TRBJ2-2, with D perhaps TRBD2 (6 bases). The germline CDR1 and CDR2 sequences are SGHRS and YFSETQ. The V end lost 1 base, the J end lost 4 bases, and 14 bases lay between the germline ends. The length of the CDR3 is 16 residues. The DNA for the CDR3 is TGCGCCAGCAGCTTGATTAGGGTCGGGAGCACCGGGGAGCTGTTTTTT. The encoded protein is CASSLIRVGSTGELFF.

The chain couples TRBV4-1 to TRBJ2-3; perhaps TRBD2 as D (7 bases). Germline-derived CDR1 and CDR2 are MGHRA and YSYEKL. CDR3 length equals 15 residues. V was trimmed by 2 bases and J by 2 bases, leaving 11 bases between them. The DNA for the CDR3 is TGCGCCAGCAGCCAATCCGGGGGGCCCACAGATACGCAGTATTTT. Encoded protein: CASSQSGGPTDTQYF.

The chain employs TRBV10-3 and TRBJ1-6; D gene ambiguous. This CDR3 is built from 13 residues. V shed 2 bases and J shed 13 bases, with 12 bases lying between them. The germline V gene has CDR1 ENHRY and CDR2 SYGVKD. CDR3 amino acids: CAISETLGSPLHF. The CDR3 DNA follows: TGTGCCATCAGTGAGACCCTAGGATCCCCCCTCCACTTT.

The rearrangement joins TRBV19 to TRBJ2-5; TRBD2 agrees at 7 bases. Germline values: CDR1 LNHDA, CDR2 SQIVND (reference sequence). The CDR3 is 14 amino acids. V shed 8 bases and J 5 bases; nucleotides not matched to a gene: 11. CDR3 nucleotide sequence: TGTGCCAGTCGGCCGGGACTAACAATGGAGACCCAGTACTTC. Encoded protein: CASRPGLTMETQYF.

The table lists this clone with a few counts. The chain couples TRBV4-3 to TRBJ2-2, with 8 bases aligning to TRBD1. The CDR3 spans 19 residues. The V gene end was trimmed by 2 bases and the J gene end by 7 bases; junction bases not matched to a gene: 18. Germline assignment: CDR1 LGHNA and CDR2 YSLEER. This CDR3 reads CASSQYSPGTGPVFGELFF. CDR3 sequence (DNA): TGCGCCAGCAGCCAATACTCCCCCGGGACAGGACCCGTTTTCGGGGAGCTGTTTTTT.

The V call is TRBV27, the J call TRBJ2-1; TRBD2 aligns across 11 bases. Germline-derived CDR1 and CDR2 are MNHEY and SMNVEV (reference sequence). This CDR3 contains 16 residues. V lost 0 bases to trimming and J lost 7 bases; unmatched junction nucleotides: 5. The CDR3 sequence: CASSLSAPSGGNEQFF. The CDR3 region has the DNA TGTGCCAGCAGTTTATCCGCGCCTAGCGGGGGGAATGAGCAGTTCTTC.

The chain has TRBV6-1 and TRBJ2-2; unclear D gene. CDR1 is MNHNS and CDR2 is SASEGT in the germline V gene. The CDR3 consists of 15 residues. Between the trimmed V and J ends, which lost 2 bases and 0 bases, there was a span of 7 bases. Here the CDR3 DNA reads TGTGCCAGCAGTGAATTGTACTCGAACACCGGGGAGCTGTTTTTT. Its translation: CASSELYSNTGELFF.

This chain joins TRBV10-3 and TRBJ2-7, with TRBD1 identical over 8 bases. V lost 7 bases and J lost 5; bases outside the gene matches: 10. The CDR3 spans 14 residues. From germline, CDR1 is ENHRY and CDR2 SYGVKD. In DNA, the CDR3 is TGTGCCATCATGGCTTCAGGGGGCAGGGACGAGCAGTACTTC. It codes for CAIMASGGRDEQYF.

The rearrangement links TRBV18 to TRBJ2-5, with 13 bases aligning to TRBD2. The V gene's germline CDR1 is KGHSH and CDR2 LQKENI. CDR3 length equals 17 residues. V trimming: 2 bases; J trimming: 5 bases; junction bases outside the gene matches: 8. The CDR3 loop is CASSPKRLAGGTETQYF. Written as DNA, the CDR3 is TGTGCCAGCTCACCAAAGCGACTAGCGGGGGGAACGGAGACCCAGTACTTC.

The V and J genes are TRBV19 and TRBJ2-7, with a tentative D call TRBD1 (6 bases). The CDR3 length is 14 residues. With 6 bases removed from V and 2 bases from J, the gap between germline ends came to 14 bases. Germline loops: CDR1 LNHDA, CDR2 SQIVND (reference sequence). The CDR3 region is CASRAGQNTYEQYF. The CDR3 DNA sequence: TGTGCCAGTAGGGCCGGACAGAACACCTACGAGCAGTACTTC.

This clone was observed a few times. The chain carries TRBV2 and TRBJ1-5, with 8 bases that match TRBD1. V was pared by 4 bases and J by 1 base, with 6 bases of the junction left unmatched. The CDR3 runs 16 residues. Germline V gene sequence: CDR1 SNHLY, CDR2 FYNNEI. DNA of the CDR3: TGTGCCAGCAGTGGGCGGACAGGGATAAGCAATCAGCCCCAGCATTTT. Encoded protein: CASSGRTGISNQPQHF.

CDR3: CASSLAERTEAFF. The DNA for the CDR3 is TGCGCCAGCAGCTTGGCCGAGAGGACTGAAGCTTTCTTT. V and J are TRBV5-1 and TRBJ1-1, with D unresolved. The CDR3 spans 13 residues. Germline V gene sequence: CDR1 SGHRS, CDR2 YFSETQ. V lost 0 bases to trimming and J lost 5 bases, with 8 bases between them. Full variable domain (missing parts from reference TRBV5-1 and TRBJ1-1): KAGVTQTPRYLIKTRGQQVTLSCSPISGHRSVSWYQQTPGQGLQFLFEYFSETQRNKGNFPGRFSGRQFSNSRSEMNVSTLELGDSALYLCASSLAERTEAFFGQGTRLTVV.

V is TRBV11-1 and J is TRBJ1-1; 12 bases map to TRBD1. After removal of 2 bases from V and 4 bases from J, the junction contained 5 bases not matched to a gene. CDR3 length: 16 amino acids. CDR1 is SGHAT, CDR2 FQDESV, per germline (reference sequence). CDR3 bases: TGTGCCAGCAGCTTAAGGGGGACAGGGGGCCTCACTGAAGCTTTCTTT. Amino acids: CASSLRGTGGLTEAFF.